The sequence of this T cell receptor beta chain was determined in a study of beta chain features in type 1 diabetes. Sequenced material consisted of expressed TCRB transcripts (all of the isolated RNA was reverse transcribed). TCRdb's copy holds only in-frame clones and misses some; the assay was immunoSEQ multiplex PCR. The data show about 150,000 clones, with roughly 10% seen just once and roughly 2% held by the top ten. CDR3 length: 15 amino acids. The trim removed 6 bases at V and 6 bases at J, leaving 7 bases unmatched. Germline V CDR1 and CDR2: MNHEY, SVGAGI. The chain has TRBV6-5 and TRBJ1-6; TRBD1 agrees at 8 bases. The receptor's source is a young man in good health. The sequenced sample consisted of central memory CD4+ T cells from blood. The CDR3 region has the DNA TGTGCCAGCAGCCGCCTTGGACAGGGTAATTCACCCCTCCACTTT. The encoded protein is CASSRLGQGNSPLHF.